The 5 T cell receptor beta chains given below trace back to one sample, sequenced in a study of CD8 T cells in ankylosing spondylitis (dated 2017 in TCRdb). The library was made by 5' RACE. TCRdb records Illumina HiSeq 2500 as the sequencer. Clones were called with MiXCR by TCRdb after fastp trimmed the public reads at Q25, and only in-frame beta chains were retained. Rows matching on CDR3 protein sequence are summarized as one entry with the most common DNA and genes. The sample profile shows 200,000 or so distinct CDR3 sequences; around a sixth of them were found once. Of the sample, 4.3% falls within the top ten clones. The sample taken for sequencing was blood, either unsorted or a sorted T cell fraction (not recorded which). The receptors were sampled from a male donor aged 10 to 30 with ankylosing spondylitis or in good health (not recorded which). Donor details come from another sample of the same person, matched by shared clones.

The chain links TRBV7-2 to TRBJ1-3, with D hard to call. V was cut by 5 bases and J by 0 bases, with 14 bases left in between. Germline V gene data show CDR1 as SGHTA and CDR2 as FQGNSA. The CDR3 has 16 amino acids. CDR3 sequence: CASSPLATNSGNTIYF. The CDR3 bases are TGTGCCAGCAGCCCACTGGCGACCAACTCTGGAAACACCATATATTTT.

This clonotype was observed many times. The rearrangement links TRBV7-9 to TRBJ2-1, with TRBD2 matching over 10 bases. The CDR3 length is 16 residues. Trimming took 4 bases from V and 8 from J; bases not matched to a gene: 11. The germline V gene encodes CDR1 SEHNR and CDR2 FQNEAQ (reference sequence). The CDR3 loop is CASSYTRAGGPHEQFF. The CDR3 coding sequence is TGTGCCAGCAGCTACACTCGAGCGGGAGGGCCCCATGAGCAGTTCTTC.

The chain joins TRBV14 to TRBJ2-3; the match to TRBD2 covers 7 bases. The germline V gene has CDR1 SGHDN and CDR2 FVKESK. The CDR3 is 15 residues long. J gave up 0 bases and V 6 bases, and 6 bases lay outside the gene matches. The CDR3 protein is CASRLSGTSTDTQYF. CDR3 bases: TGTGCCAGCAGACTGAGCGGGACTAGCACAGATACGCAGTATTTT.

The table lists this clonotype with many counts. This rearrangement joins TRBV12-3 or TRBV12-4 to TRBJ2-1; D is ambiguous. Trimming stripped 1 base from V and 4 bases from J, with 5 bases between. The CDR3 has 13 residues. CDR3 sequence: CASSLGRYNEQFF. The DNA of the CDR3 is TGTGCCAGCAGTTTAGGGCGATACAATGAGCAGTTCTTC.

This clonotype showed up many times. The rearrangement links TRBV12-3 or TRBV12-4 to TRBJ1-4; the match to TRBD1 covers 9 bases. The V gene end was trimmed by 3 bases and the J gene end by 10 bases; junction bases not matched to a gene: 6. The CDR3 is 14 amino acids. The DNA of the CDR3 is TGTGCCAGCAGTTTTGGGACAGGGCAGGGAAAACTGTTTTTT. It is translated as CASSFGTGQGKLFF.